This entry features one TCR beta chain sequence. What it binds is unknown. General study results and limits: Tumor Tregs overlapped most with tumor, then blood, naive CD4+ cells. The TCR gene usage of tumor memory CD4+ T cells clustered together with blood and lymph node memory CD4+ cells and with lymph node naive CD4+ cells. About 12.9% of tumor Treg sequences matched naive CD4+ cells.

Amplification of TRBV12-4/TRBJ1-2 clonotypes used adaptor-ligated barcode primers. TCRdb ran MiXCR on the multiplex PCR reads and lists one entry per CDR3 protein. In the table there are roughly 840 distinct CDR3 sequences, over 5% of which are singletons. Tregs were sorted as CD4+CD25+CD127-/low cells. The CDR3 extends over 14 amino acids. V was trimmed by 5 bases and J by 2 bases, leaving 12 bases between them. This receptor was identified in a female donor with breast cancer. The chain uses TRBV12-3 or TRBV12-4 and TRBJ1-2; TRBD1 might be the D (6 bases). Material for sequencing was tumor-infiltrating Tregs sorted from the breast tumor. As DNA, the CDR3 is TGTGCCAGCAGTCCGACAGGCCCGAACTATGGCTACACCTTC. Translated: CASSPTGPNYGYTF.